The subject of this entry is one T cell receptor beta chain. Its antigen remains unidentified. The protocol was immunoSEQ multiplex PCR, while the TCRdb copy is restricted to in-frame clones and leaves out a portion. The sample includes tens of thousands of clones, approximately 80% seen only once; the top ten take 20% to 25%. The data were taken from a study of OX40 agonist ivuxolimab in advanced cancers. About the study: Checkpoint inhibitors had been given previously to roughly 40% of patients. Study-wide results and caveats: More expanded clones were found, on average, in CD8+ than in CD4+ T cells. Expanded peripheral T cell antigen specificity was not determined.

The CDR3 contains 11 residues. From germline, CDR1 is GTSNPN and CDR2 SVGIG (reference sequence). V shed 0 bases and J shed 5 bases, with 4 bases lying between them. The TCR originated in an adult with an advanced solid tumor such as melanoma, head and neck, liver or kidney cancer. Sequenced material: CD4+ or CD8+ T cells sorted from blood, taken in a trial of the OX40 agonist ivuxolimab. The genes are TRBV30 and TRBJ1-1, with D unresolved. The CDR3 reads CAWSVGTEAFF. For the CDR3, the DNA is TGTGCCTGGAGTGTAGGAACTGAAGCTTTCTTT.